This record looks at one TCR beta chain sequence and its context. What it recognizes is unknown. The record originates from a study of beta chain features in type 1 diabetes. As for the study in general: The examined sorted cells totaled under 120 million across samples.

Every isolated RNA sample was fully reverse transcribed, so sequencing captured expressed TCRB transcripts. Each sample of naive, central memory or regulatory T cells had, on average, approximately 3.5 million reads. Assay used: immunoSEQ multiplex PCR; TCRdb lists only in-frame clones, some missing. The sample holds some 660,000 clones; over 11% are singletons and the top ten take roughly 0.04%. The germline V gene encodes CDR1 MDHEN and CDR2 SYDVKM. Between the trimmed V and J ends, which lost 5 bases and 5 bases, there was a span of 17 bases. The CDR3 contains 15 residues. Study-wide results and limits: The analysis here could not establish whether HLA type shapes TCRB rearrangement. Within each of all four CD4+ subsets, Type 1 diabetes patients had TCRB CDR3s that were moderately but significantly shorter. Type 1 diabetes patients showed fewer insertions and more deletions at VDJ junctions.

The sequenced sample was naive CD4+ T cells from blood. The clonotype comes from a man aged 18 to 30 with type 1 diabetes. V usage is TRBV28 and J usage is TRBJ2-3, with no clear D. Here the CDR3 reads CASSPLVVGRDTQYF. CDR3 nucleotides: TGTGCCAGCAGTCCTCTGGTTGTAGGGCGAGATACGCAGTATTTT.